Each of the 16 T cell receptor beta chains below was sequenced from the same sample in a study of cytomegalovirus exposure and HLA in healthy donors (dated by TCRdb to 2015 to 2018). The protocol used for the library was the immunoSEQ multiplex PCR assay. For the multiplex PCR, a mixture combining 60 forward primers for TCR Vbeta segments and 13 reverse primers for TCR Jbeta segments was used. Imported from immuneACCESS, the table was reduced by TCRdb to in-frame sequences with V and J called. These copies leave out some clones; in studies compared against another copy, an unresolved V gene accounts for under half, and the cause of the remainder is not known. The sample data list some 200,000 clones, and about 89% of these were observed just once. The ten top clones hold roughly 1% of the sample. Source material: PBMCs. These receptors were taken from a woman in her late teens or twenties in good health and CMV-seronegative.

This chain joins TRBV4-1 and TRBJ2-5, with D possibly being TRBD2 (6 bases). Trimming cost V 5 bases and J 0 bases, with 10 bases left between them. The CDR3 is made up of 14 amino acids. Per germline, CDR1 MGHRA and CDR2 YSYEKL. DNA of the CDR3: TGCGCCAGCAGCTACGGAGGGAACCAAGAGACCCAGTACTTC. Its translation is CASSYGGNQETQYF.

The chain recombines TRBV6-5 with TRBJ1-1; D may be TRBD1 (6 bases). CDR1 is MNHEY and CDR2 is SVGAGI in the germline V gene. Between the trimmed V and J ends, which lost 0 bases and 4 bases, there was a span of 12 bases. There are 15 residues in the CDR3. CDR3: CASSYSTGQGTEAFF. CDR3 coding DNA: TGTGCCAGCAGTTACTCTACAGGGCAGGGCACTGAAGCTTTCTTT.

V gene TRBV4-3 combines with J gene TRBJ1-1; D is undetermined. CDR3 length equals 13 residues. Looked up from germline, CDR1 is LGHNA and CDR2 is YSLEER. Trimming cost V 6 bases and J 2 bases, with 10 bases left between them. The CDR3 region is CASRLKSNTEAFF. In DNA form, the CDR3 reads TGCGCCAGCAGACTTAAATCAAACACTGAAGCTTTCTTT.

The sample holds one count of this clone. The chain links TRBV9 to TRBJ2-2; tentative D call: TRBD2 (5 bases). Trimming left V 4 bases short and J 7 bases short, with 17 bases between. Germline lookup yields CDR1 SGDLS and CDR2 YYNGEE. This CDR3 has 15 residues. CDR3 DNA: TGTGCCAGCAGCCCTGTAGGGAGCTTTGGCGGGGAGCTGTTTTTT. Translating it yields CASSPVGSFGGELFF.

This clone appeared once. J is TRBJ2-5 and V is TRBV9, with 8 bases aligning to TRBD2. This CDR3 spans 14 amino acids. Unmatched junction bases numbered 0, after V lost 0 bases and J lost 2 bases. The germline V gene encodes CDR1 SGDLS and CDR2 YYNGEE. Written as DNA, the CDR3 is TGTGCCAGCAGCGTAGGCGGGAGGCAAGAGACCCAGTACTTC. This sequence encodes CASSVGGRQETQYF.

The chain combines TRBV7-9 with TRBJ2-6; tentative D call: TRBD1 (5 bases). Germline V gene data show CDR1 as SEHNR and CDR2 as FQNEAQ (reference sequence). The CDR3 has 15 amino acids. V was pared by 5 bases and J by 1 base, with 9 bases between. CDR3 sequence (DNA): TGTGCCAGCAGCCCACAGGTTTCTGGGGCCAACGTCCTGACTTTC. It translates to CASSPQVSGANVLTF.

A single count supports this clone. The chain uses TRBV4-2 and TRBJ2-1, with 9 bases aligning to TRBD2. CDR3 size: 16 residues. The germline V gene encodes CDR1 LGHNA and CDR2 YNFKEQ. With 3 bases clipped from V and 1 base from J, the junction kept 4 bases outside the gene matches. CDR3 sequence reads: CASSHPSGISYNEQFF. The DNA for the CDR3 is TGTGCCAGCAGCCACCCTAGCGGGATTTCCTACAATGAGCAGTTCTTC.

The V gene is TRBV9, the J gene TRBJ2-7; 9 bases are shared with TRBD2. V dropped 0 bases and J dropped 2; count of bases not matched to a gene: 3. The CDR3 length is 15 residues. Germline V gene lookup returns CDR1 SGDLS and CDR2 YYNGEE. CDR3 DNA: TGTGCCAGCAGCGTAGCTCCTAGCGGGGCCTACGAGCAGTACTTC. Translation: CASSVAPSGAYEQYF.

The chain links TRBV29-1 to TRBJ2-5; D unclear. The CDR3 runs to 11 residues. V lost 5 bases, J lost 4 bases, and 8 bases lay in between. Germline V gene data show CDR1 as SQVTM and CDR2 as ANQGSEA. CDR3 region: CSVLRGETQYF. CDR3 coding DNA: TGCAGCGTTCTCAGAGGAGAGACCCAGTACTTC. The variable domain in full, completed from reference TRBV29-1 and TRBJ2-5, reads SAVISQKPSRDICQRGTSLTIQCQVDSQVTMMFWYRQQPGQSLTLIATANQGSEATYESGFVIDKFPISRPNLTFSTLTVSNMSPEDSSIYLCSVLRGETQYFGPGTRLLVL.

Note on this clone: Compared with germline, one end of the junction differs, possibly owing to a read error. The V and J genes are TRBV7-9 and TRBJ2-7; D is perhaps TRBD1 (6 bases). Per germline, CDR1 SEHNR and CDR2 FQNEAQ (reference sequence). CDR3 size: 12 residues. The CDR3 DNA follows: TGTGCCAGCAGCTCCGGTATAAGACAGGACGGATTC. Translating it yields CASSSGIRQDGF. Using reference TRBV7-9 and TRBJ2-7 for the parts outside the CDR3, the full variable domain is DTGVSQNPRHKITKRGQNVTFRCDPISEHNRLYWYRQTLGQGPEFLTYFQNEAQLEKSRLLSDRFSAERPKGSFSTLEIQRTEQGDSAMYLCASSSGIRQDGFGPGTRLTVT.

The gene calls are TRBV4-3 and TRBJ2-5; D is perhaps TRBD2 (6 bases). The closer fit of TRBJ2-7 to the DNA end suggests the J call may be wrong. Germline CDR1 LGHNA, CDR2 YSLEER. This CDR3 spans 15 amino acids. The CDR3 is CASSQESDYSYEQYF. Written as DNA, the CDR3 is TGCGCCAGCAGCCAAGAATCGGACTACTCCTACGAGCAGTACTTC.

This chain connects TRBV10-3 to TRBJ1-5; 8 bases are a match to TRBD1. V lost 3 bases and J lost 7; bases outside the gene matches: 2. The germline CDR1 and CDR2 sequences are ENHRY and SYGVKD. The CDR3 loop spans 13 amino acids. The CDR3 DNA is TGTGCCATCAGTGACCCAGGGGGCCAGCCCCAGCATTTT. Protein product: CAISDPGGQPQHF.

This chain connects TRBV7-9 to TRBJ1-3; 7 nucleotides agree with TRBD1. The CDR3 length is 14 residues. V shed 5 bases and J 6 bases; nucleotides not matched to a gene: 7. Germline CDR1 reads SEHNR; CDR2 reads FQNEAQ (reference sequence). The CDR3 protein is CASSPWTGINTIYF. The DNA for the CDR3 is TGTGCCAGCAGCCCGTGGACAGGAATAAACACCATATATTTT.

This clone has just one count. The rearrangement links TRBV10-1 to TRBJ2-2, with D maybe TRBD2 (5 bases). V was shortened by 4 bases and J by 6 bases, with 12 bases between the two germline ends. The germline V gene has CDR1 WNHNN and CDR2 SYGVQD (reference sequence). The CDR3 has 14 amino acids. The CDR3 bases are TGCGCCAGCAGTGTGAGACCCGGGGCCGGGGAGCTGTTTTTT. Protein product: CASSVRPGAGELFF.

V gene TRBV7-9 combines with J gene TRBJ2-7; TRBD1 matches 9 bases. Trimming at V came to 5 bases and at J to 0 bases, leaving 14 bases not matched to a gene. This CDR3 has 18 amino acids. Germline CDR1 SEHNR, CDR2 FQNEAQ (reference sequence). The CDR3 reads CASSVWTGVRRSSYEQYF. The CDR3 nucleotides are TGTGCCAGCAGCGTGTGGACAGGGGTACGGAGGAGCTCCTACGAGCAGTACTTC. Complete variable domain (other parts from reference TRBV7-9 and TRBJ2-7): DTGVSQNPRHKITKRGQNVTFRCDPISEHNRLYWYRQTLGQGPEFLTYFQNEAQLEKSRLLSDRFSAERPKGSFSTLEIQRTEQGDSAMYLCASSVWTGVRRSSYEQYFGPGTRLTVT.

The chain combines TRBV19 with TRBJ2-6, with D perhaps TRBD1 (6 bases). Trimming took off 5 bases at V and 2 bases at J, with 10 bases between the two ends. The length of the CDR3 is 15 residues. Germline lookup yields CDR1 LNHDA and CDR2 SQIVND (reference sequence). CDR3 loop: CASSQGGAGANVLTF. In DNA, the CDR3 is TGTGCCAGTAGTCAAGGGGGTGCTGGGGCCAACGTCCTGACTTTC.